This TCR beta chain was recorded in a study of blood T cells in healthy people across ages. V trimming: 3 bases; J trimming: 1 base; junction bases outside the gene matches: 5. The length of the CDR3 is 16 residues. Germline V gene data show CDR1 as MGHRA and CDR2 as YSYEKL. PCR was performed a second time for about 7 to 12 cycles using a sample-barcoded 5' primer and a J-beta primer mix. A single record per CDR3 protein comes from TCRdb applying MiXCR to the 5' RACE reads. In the table there are 750,000 or so distinct CDR3 sequences, around 25% of which are singletons. This clonotype was seen a handful of times. The same sample was also used in a study of T cells of mothers and their children. As reported in that work: At approximately 1.5 ug per 15 ul, all of the extracted RNA went into cDNA synthesis.

Sequencing was done on a sample of blood. The sequence was obtained from a boy aged 10-17 years in good health. The V gene is TRBV4-1, the J gene TRBJ2-2, with 7 bases matching TRBD1. The CDR3 protein is CASSHWDSQNTGELFF. CDR3 nucleotides: TGCGCCAGCAGCCACTGGGACAGCCAGAACACCGGGGAGCTGTTTTTT.